This passage covers 20 T cell receptor beta chains from one sample sequenced in a study of blood T cell repertoires in COVID-19. TCRdb keeps only in-frame clones here, not all; method: immunoSEQ multiplex PCR. The table includes about 270,000 clones, approximately 89% detected once. The source material was peripheral blood. These receptors were taken from a man between 40 and 49 years old with active or convalescent COVID-19.

In its sample, this clone was seen once. The V and J genes are TRBV5-1 and TRBJ1-1; TRBD1 matches 8 bases. The germline CDR1 and CDR2 sequences are SGHRS and YFSETQ. The CDR3 is 13 amino acids. V gave up 4 bases and J gave up 11 bases; unmatched junction bases: 10. CDR3 in amino acids: CASSVGQGERAFF. The CDR3, as DNA: TGCGCCAGCAGCGTAGGACAGGGTGAGAGGGCTTTCTTT.

The genes are TRBV19 and TRBJ2-6; D perhaps matches TRBD2 (5 bases). The CDR3 is made up of 15 amino acids. Trimming removed 6 bases from V and 0 bases from J, with 9 bases in between. CDR1 and CDR2 (germline): LNHDA, SQIVND (reference sequence). The CDR3 DNA is TGTGCCAGTAGAGAGGGCTACTCTGGGGCCAACGTCCTGACTTTC. Its protein product is CASREGYSGANVLTF.

The chain couples TRBV6-5 to TRBJ2-7, with D possibly being TRBD2 (6 bases). V lost 6 bases and J 7 bases, leaving 22 bases between the germline ends. This CDR3 has 15 amino acids. Germline V CDR1 and CDR2: MNHEY, SVGAGI. CDR3: CASRRGSQRESEQYF. The DNA for the CDR3 is TGTGCCAGCAGGAGGGGTAGCCAACGGGAGTCAGAGCAGTACTTC.

The gene calls are TRBV6-2 or TRBV6-3 and TRBJ2-1, with D possibly TRBD1 on 6 matching bases. V lost 0 bases, J lost 1 base, and 13 bases lay in between. From germline, CDR1 is MNHEY and CDR2 SVGEGT. The CDR3 has 17 amino acids. CDR3 protein: CASSYSMLGASYNEQFF. Written as DNA, the CDR3 is TGTGCCAGCAGTTACTCGATGTTGGGGGCGTCCTACAATGAGCAGTTCTTC.

V gene TRBV28 combines with J gene TRBJ2-5, with TRBD2 matching 14 bases. The CDR3 runs to 17 residues. CDR1 is MDHEN and CDR2 is SYDVKM in the germline V gene. V shed 5 bases and J 3 bases; nucleotides not matched to a gene: 8. The CDR3: CASSPLRLAGGEETQYF. In DNA, the CDR3 is TGTGCCAGCAGTCCCCTTAGACTAGCGGGGGGGGAAGAGACCCAGTACTTC. The variable domain in full, with the rest retrieved from reference TRBV28 and TRBJ2-5, is DVKVTQSSRYLVKRTGEKVFLECVQDMDHENMFWYRQDPGLGLRLIYFSYDVKMKEKGDIPEGYSVSREKKERFSLILESASTNQTSMYLCASSPLRLAGGEETQYFGPGTRLLVL.

The table lists this clone with a few counts. The chain recombines TRBV11-3 with TRBJ2-3; 9 bases are shared with TRBD2. Trimming removed 1 base from V and 8 bases from J; junction bases left unmatched: 7. The CDR3 has 15 amino acids. Looked up from germline, CDR1 is SGHNT and CDR2 is YENEEA. DNA for the CDR3: TGTGCCAGCAGCTTAGGGGCGGGGGGGCTGCCTACGCAGTATTTT. Translation: CASSLGAGGLPTQYF.

The V gene is TRBV30, the J gene TRBJ2-3; perhaps TRBD2 as D (6 bases). CDR3 size: 15 residues. V was trimmed by 4 bases and J by 0 bases, leaving 14 bases between them. Germline V gene sequence: CDR1 GTSNPN, CDR2 SVGIG (reference sequence). CDR3 DNA: TGTGCCTGGACTCCTAGCGTTTCTAGCACAGATACGCAGTATTTT. Amino acid sequence: CAWTPSVSSTDTQYF.

The chain carries TRBV18 and TRBJ1-4; no clear D gene. CDR1 KGHSH and CDR2 LQKENI come from the germline V gene. The CDR3 runs to 14 residues. V lost 1 base, J lost 7 bases, and 10 bases lay in between. CDR3 DNA: TGTGCCAGCTCACCACGTACACAGCTTGAAAAACTGTTTTTT. Translated: CASSPRTQLEKLFF.

This sequence joins TRBV24-1 and TRBJ1-4; 9 bases agree with TRBD1. V dropped 4 bases and J dropped 5; count of bases not matched to a gene: 4. The length of the CDR3 is 15 residues. Germline assignment: CDR1 KGHDR and CDR2 SFDVKD. The CDR3 region is CATSDTGTGNEKLFF. As DNA, the CDR3 is TGTGCCACCAGTGACACCGGGACAGGGAATGAAAAACTGTTTTTT.

V and J are TRBV28 and TRBJ1-1; 7 bases map to TRBD1. Germline values: CDR1 MDHEN, CDR2 SYDVKM. The CDR3 is made up of 16 amino acids. V dropped 3 bases and J dropped 4; count of bases not matched to a gene: 11. CDR3: CASSLTPGAGGTEAFF. The CDR3 DNA reads TGTGCCAGCAGTTTGACCCCCGGGGCAGGGGGCACTGAAGCTTTCTTT.

This chain connects TRBV5-6 to TRBJ1-5; TRBD1 agrees at 8 bases. V shed 4 bases, J shed 3 bases, and the junction held 9 bases outside the gene matches. This CDR3 comprises 16 residues. Germline V CDR1 and CDR2: SGHDT, YYEEEE. The CDR3 DNA reads TGTGCCAGCAGCGTATACAGGGGGTTGGACAATCAGCCCCAGCATTTT. This codes for CASSVYRGLDNQPQHF.

The chain is built from TRBV19 and TRBJ1-5, with D perhaps TRBD1 (6 bases). Trimming left V 8 bases short and J 6 bases short, with 20 bases between. Per the germline V gene, CDR1 is LNHDA and CDR2 is SQIVND (reference sequence). CDR3 length equals 15 residues. CDR3: CASLETGERGQPQHF. Written as DNA, the CDR3 is TGTGCCAGTCTTGAGACAGGTGAACGGGGTCAGCCCCAGCATTTT.

The chain joins TRBV19 to TRBJ1-1; 12 bases agree with TRBD1. J gave up 11 bases and V 5 bases, and 12 bases lay outside the gene matches. The germline gives CDR1 LNHDA, CDR2 SQIVND (reference sequence). CDR3 length: 15 amino acids. The CDR3: CASSGTAGTGGRAFF. In nucleotides, the CDR3 is TGTGCCAGTAGTGGGACCGCCGGGACAGGGGGCCGGGCTTTCTTT.

This clone was seen only once. This sequence joins TRBV23-1 and TRBJ2-3; perhaps TRBD2 as D (6 bases). TRBV23-1 is reported as an ORF; its role is uncertain. This CDR3 contains 15 residues. Between the trimmed V and J ends, which lost 10 bases and 3 bases, there was a span of 20 bases. The CDR3 DNA is TGCGCCACCACCGGGAGCCCCTCCAGTACAGATACGCAGTATTTT. Amino acid sequence: CATTGSPSSTDTQYF.

This rearrangement joins TRBV23-1 to TRBJ2-6; TRBD1 is a possible D gene (6 bases). TRBV23-1 has ORF status, its function being uncertain. This CDR3 region has 21 residues. Trimming removed 1 base at V and 1 base at J, with 23 bases between. This CDR3 reads CASSQFSTGKCKRSGANVLTF. CDR3 coding DNA: TGCGCCAGCAGTCAATTCTCGACAGGTAAGTGTAAACGGTCTGGGGCCAACGTCCTGACTTTC.

This chain joins TRBV11-3 and TRBJ2-1; maybe TRBD1 (6 bases). Trimming shortened V by 5 bases and J by 0 bases, and 11 bases separated the two germline ends. This CDR3 is 15 amino acids long. Germline V CDR1 and CDR2: SGHNT, YENEEA. The CDR3, as DNA: TGTGCCAGCAGCGTACAGGGCAGCTCCTACAATGAGCAGTTCTTC. It specifies CASSVQGSSYNEQFF.

The chain recombines TRBV30 with TRBJ2-7; 10 bases are a match to TRBD2. The germline V gene has CDR1 GTSNPN and CDR2 SVGIG (reference sequence). The V segment lost 1 base and the J segment 2 bases; nucleotides outside the gene matches: 8. There are 16 residues in the CDR3. The CDR3 coding sequence is TGTGCCTGGAGTGCTACGGGACTAGCGAGAACCTACGAGCAGTACTTC. Translated, it gives CAWSATGLARTYEQYF.

The chain recombines TRBV19 with TRBJ2-1; D perhaps matches TRBD2 (6 bases). The CDR3 is 17 amino acids. Trimming shortened V by 5 bases and J by 2 bases, and 19 bases separated the two germline ends. Germline CDR1 reads LNHDA; CDR2 reads SQIVND (reference sequence). This CDR3 is CASSLPLPAGPYNEQFF. Written as DNA, the CDR3 is TGTGCCAGTAGTCTTCCCCTCCCCGCGGGGCCCTACAATGAGCAGTTCTTC.

The chain links TRBV28 to TRBJ1-1; D is unresolved. Germline V CDR1 and CDR2: MDHEN, SYDVKM. There are 12 residues in the CDR3. V was clipped by 7 bases and J by 7 bases, with 13 bases between them. CDR3 loop: CASNSGEIEAFF. CDR3 sequence (DNA): TGTGCCAGCAACTCTGGGGAGATTGAAGCTTTCTTT.

The V gene is TRBV6-4, the J gene TRBJ1-2, with 11 bases matching TRBD1. The V segment lost 2 bases and the J segment 6 bases; nucleotides outside the gene matches: 2. The CDR3 covers 14 residues. Looked up from germline, CDR1 is MRHNA and CDR2 is SNTAGT. The CDR3 spells CASSDPGQGDGYTF. DNA for the CDR3: TGTGCCAGCAGTGACCCGGGACAGGGGGATGGCTACACCTTC.